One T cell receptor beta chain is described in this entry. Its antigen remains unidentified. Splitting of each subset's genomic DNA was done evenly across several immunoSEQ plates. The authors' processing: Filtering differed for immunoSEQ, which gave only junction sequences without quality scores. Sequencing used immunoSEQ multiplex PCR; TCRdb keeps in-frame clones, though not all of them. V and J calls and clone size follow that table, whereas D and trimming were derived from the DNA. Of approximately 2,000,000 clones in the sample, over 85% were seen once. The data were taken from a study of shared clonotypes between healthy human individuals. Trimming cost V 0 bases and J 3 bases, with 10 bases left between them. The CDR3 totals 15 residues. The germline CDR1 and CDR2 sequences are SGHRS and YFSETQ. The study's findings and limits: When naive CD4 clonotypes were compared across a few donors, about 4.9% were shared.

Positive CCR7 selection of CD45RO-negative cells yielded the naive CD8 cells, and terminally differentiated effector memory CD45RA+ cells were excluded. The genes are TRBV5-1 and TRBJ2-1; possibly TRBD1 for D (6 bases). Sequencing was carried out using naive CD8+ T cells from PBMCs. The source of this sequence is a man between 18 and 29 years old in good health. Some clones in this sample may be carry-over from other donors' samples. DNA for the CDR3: TGCGCCAGCAGCTTGGGGTGGGGGCGCTACAATGAGCAGTTCTTC. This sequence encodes CASSLGWGRYNEQFF.